This T cell receptor (beta chain) derives from a study of spatial heterogeneity in lung cancer. Across the whole study: The mean occurrence of each unique TCR and UMI combination in raw reads exceeded 8.5.

TCRdb reanalysed the 5' RACE reads using MiXCR and keeps one entry per CDR3 protein. The sample holds around 50,000 distinct CDR3 sequences, roughly 7.6% seen once. Time point indicated: sample taken at primary tumor resection. Whole RNA came from tumor, nontumor lung or frozen PBMC and was sequenced without being sorted. This clonotype was counted only a few times. Sequenced here: PBMCs, sampled at surgery. The source is a female donor with early-stage non-small cell lung cancer.

In DNA form, the CDR3 reads TGCGCCAGCAGCCAAGGACTGACTAACACTGAAGCTTTCTTT. Encoded protein: CASSQGLTNTEAFF. This chain links TRBV4-3 with TRBJ1-1; D not resolved. The V and J ends lost 1 base and 2 bases respectively, with 8 bases between them. Looked up from germline, CDR1 is LGHNA and CDR2 is YSLEER. The CDR3 totals 14 residues.